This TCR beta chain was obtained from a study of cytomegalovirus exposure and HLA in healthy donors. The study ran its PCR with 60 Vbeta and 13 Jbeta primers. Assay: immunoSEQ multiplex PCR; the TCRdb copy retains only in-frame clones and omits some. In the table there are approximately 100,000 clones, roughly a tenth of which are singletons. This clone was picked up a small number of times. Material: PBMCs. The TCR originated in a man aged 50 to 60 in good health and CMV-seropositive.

The CDR3 DNA follows: TGTGCCAGCAGTGACCGCTACGAGCAGTACTTC. This encodes CASSDRYEQYF. This chain connects TRBV25-1 to TRBJ2-7; D gene uncertain. This CDR3 has 11 amino acids. V dropped 3 bases and J dropped 3 bases, with 3 bases sitting between them. Germline loops: CDR1 MGHDK, CDR2 SYGVNS.